These 11 T cell receptor beta chains were all obtained from the same sample, sequenced in a study of PD-L1 blockade in urothelial cancer. TCRdb's copy holds only in-frame clones and misses some; the assay was immunoSEQ multiplex PCR. The repertoire has 100,000 to 150,000 clones, 65% to 85% of them found once; the top ten carry about 2.9%. Sample time point: pretreatment peripheral blood. Specimen: PBMCs, collected around atezolizumab (anti-PD-L1) treatment. Every receptor here comes from a man aged 50 to 59 with urothelial cancer.

Details on this clone: A junction boundary mismatches the germline segment, possibly from a read error. The chain combines TRBV30 with TRBJ2-7; 12 bases map to TRBD2. Germline CDR1 GTSNPN, CDR2 SVGIG (reference sequence). The CDR3 contains 16 residues. The DNA for the CDR3 is TGTGCCTGGAGTGCGAATATCGGGACTAGCGGGCACTCTCGGCGATTC. Amino acid sequence: CAWSANIGTSGHSRRF.

This CDR3 reads CASSLSVGGYEKLFF. CDR3 nucleotide sequence: TGTGCCAGCAGTTTGTCTGTCGGGGGGTATGAAAAACTGTTTTTT. The chain recombines TRBV27 with TRBJ1-4, with D possibly being TRBD1 (5 bases). V was pared by 3 bases and J by 6 bases, with 14 bases between. Per the germline V gene, CDR1 is MNHEY and CDR2 is SMNVEV (reference sequence). This CDR3 region has 15 residues.

The chain employs TRBV4-1 and TRBJ2-7; TRBD2 matches at 9 bases. The CDR3 is 14 residues long. V shed 4 bases and J 6 bases; nucleotides not matched to a gene: 7. CDR1 and CDR2 (germline): MGHRA, YSYEKL. DNA of the CDR3: TGCGCCAGCAGCCCGCGGGAGGGAGCGGGCGAGCAGTACTTC. Residues: CASSPREGAGEQYF.

This chain links TRBV5-4 with TRBJ2-2, with 11 bases matching TRBD1. CDR1 and CDR2 (germline): SGHNT, YYREEE (reference sequence). The length of the CDR3 is 17 residues. J gave up 0 bases and V 4 bases, and 5 bases lay outside the gene matches. The CDR3 loop is CASSDRDRGSNTGELFF. The CDR3 DNA is TGTGCCAGCAGCGACCGGGACAGGGGGTCGAACACCGGGGAGCTGTTTTTT.

The rearrangement joins TRBV9 to TRBJ2-5, with TRBD1 as a possible D gene (6 bases). The J call may not be correct, given that the DNA end is closer to TRBJ2-7. Germline V CDR1 and CDR2: SGDLS, YYNGEE. CDR3 size: 17 residues. The CDR3 bases are TGTGCCAGCAGCGTAGGGCCAACGCCAGGGGTCTCCTACGAGCAGTACTTC. Protein: CASSVGPTPGVSYEQYF.

Only a few counts were recorded for this clone. The chain joins TRBV19 to TRBJ1-1; D unresolved. Germline V CDR1 and CDR2: LNHDA, SQIVND (reference sequence). Trimming removed 5 bases from V and 7 bases from J, with 8 bases in between. The CDR3 runs 11 residues. DNA for the CDR3: TGTGCCAGTAGTTATCGGGTTGAAGCTTTCTTT. It encodes CASSYRVEAFF.

The chain is built from TRBV10-3 and TRBJ1-1, with D possibly matching TRBD1 (6 bases). CDR1 is ENHRY and CDR2 is SYGVKD in the germline V gene. Trimming cost V 3 bases and J 3 bases, with 8 bases left between them. The CDR3 contains 13 residues. The CDR3 reads CAISDRGDTEAFF. CDR3 nucleotide sequence: TGTGCCATCAGTGACAGGGGTGACACTGAAGCTTTCTTT.

This rearrangement joins TRBV7-9 to TRBJ1-3; no clear D. CDR1 is SEHNR and CDR2 is FQNEAQ in the germline V gene (reference sequence). Trimming removed 4 bases from V and 1 base from J, with 14 bases in between. The CDR3 length is 16 residues. CDR3 sequence reads: CASSSNGLLSGNTIYF. The CDR3 DNA reads TGTGCCAGCAGCTCTAACGGACTTCTTTCTGGAAACACCATATATTTT. The full variable domain, with the rest looked up from reference TRBV7-9 and TRBJ1-3, is DTGVSQNPRHKITKRGQNVTFRCDPISEHNRLYWYRQTLGQGPEFLTYFQNEAQLEKSRLLSDRFSAERPKGSFSTLEIQRTEQGDSAMYLCASSSNGLLSGNTIYFGEGSWLTVV.

This clone was recorded a few times. The V and J genes are TRBV23-1 and TRBJ1-5; 8 nucleotides agree with TRBD1. TRBV23-1 falls under the ORF class, with uncertain function. There are 15 residues in the CDR3. The V and J ends lost 4 bases and 6 bases, in that order; junction bases with no gene match: 8. The CDR3 is CASSRTGCRSQPQHF. For the CDR3, the DNA is TGCGCCAGCAGTCGGACAGGGTGCCGTAGTCAGCCCCAGCATTTT.

This clone was counted between two and nine times. The chain is built from TRBV19 and TRBJ1-1; D is possibly TRBD1 (5 bases). The CDR3 is 14 residues long. Germline values: CDR1 LNHDA, CDR2 SQIVND (reference sequence). V was trimmed by 6 bases and J by 6 bases, leaving 17 bases between them. The DNA of the CDR3 is TGTGCCAGTAGCCGGGGGAACACGAAGGCTGAAGCTTTCTTT. This codes for CASSRGNTKAEAFF.

Only one count was recorded for this clone. The chain recombines TRBV4-2 with TRBJ2-2, with D possibly TRBD2 on 5 matching bases. Germline V gene sequence: CDR1 LGHNA, CDR2 YNFKEQ. The CDR3 loop spans 17 amino acids. V lost 1 base, J lost 3 bases, and 15 bases lay in between. CDR3 region: CASSQGGPGSHTGELFF. CDR3 sequence (DNA): TGTGCCAGCAGCCAAGGTGGGCCGGGGAGTCACACCGGGGAGCTGTTTTTT.